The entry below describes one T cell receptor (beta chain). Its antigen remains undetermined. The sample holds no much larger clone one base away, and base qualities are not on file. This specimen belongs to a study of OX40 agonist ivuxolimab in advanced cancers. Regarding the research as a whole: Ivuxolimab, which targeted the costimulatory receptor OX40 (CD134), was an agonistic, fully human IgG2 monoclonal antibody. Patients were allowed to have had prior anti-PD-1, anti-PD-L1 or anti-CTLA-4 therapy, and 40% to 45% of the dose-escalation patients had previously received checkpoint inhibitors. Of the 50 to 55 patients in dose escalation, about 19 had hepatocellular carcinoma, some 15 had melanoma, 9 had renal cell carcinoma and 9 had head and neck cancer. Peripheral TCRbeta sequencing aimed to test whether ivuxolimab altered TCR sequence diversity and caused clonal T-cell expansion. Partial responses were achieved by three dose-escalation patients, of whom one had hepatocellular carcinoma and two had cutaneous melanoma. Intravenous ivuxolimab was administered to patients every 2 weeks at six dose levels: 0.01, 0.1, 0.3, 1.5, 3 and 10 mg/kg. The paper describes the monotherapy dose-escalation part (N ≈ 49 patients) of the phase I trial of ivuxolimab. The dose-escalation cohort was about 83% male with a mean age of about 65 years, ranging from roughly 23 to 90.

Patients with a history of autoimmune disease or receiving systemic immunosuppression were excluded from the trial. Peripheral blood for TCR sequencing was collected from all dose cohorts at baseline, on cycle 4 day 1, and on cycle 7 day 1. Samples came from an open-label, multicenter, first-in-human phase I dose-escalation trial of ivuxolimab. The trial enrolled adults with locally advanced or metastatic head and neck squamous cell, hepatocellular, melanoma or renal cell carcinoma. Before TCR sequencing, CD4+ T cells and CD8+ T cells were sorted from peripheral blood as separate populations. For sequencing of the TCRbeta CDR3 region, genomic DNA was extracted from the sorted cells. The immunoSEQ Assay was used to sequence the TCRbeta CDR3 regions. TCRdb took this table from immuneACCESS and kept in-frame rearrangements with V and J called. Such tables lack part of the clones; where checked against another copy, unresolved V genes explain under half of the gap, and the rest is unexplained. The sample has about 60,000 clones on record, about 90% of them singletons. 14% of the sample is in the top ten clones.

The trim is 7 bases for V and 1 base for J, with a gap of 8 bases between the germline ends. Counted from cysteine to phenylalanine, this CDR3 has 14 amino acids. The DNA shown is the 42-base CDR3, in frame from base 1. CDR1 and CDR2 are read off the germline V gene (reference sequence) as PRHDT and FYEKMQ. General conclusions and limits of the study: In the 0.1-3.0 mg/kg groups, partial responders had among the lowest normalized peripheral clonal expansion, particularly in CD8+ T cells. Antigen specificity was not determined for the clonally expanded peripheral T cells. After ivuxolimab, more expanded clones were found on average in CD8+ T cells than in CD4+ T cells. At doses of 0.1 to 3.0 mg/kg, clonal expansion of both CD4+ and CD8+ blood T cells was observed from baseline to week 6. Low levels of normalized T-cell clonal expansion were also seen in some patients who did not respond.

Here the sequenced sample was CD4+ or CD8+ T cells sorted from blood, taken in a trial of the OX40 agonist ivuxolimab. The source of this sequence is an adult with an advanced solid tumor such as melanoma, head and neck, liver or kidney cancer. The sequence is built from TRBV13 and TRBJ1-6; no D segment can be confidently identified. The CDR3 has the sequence CASTVLSYNSPLHF. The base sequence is TGTGCCAGCACCGTATTGTCCTATAATTCACCCCTCCACTTT.